Listed below are T cell receptor beta chains from one sample, sequenced in a study of blood T cell repertoires in COVID-19. Sequenced by immunoSEQ multiplex PCR; TCRdb stores in-frame clones only, minus some. The sample records about 140,000 clones, around 83% being singletons. Material for sequencing was peripheral blood. All receptors come from a woman older than 75 with acute or convalescent COVID-19. Each CDR3 is given with its conserved first and last residue. The order of the fields is clone size, J gene, V gene, D gene, CDR3 DNA, CDR3 protein. The D gene is left open where the match is weak. The size of a clone is reported for some rows only, either as once, few or many, or as a class for expanded clones.

abundance: NA
j_gene: TRBJ1-5
v_gene: TRBV15
d_gene: TRBD1
CDR3nt: TGTGCCACCAGCAGAGATGCGACAGGGCCCAATCAGCCCCAGCATTTT
CDR3aa: CATSRDATGPNQPQHF

abundance: NA
j_gene: TRBJ1-2
v_gene: TRBV10-2
d_gene: NA
CDR3nt: TGCGCCAGCAGCCAGGGGCGCGGGAACTATGGCTACACCTTC
CDR3aa: CASSQGRGNYGYTF

abundance: NA
j_gene: TRBJ1-4
v_gene: TRBV5-1
d_gene: NA
CDR3nt: TGCGCCAGCAGCTTGGTCGCCAGGAGGGGAAATGAAAAACTGTTTTTT
CDR3aa: CASSLVARRGNEKLFF

abundance: NA
j_gene: TRBJ2-3
v_gene: TRBV18
d_gene: TRBD2
CDR3nt: TGTGCCAGCTCACCAGGCGCGGGGGGGTTCACAGATACGCAGTATTTT
CDR3aa: CASSPGAGGFTDTQYF

abundance: once
j_gene: TRBJ1-4
v_gene: TRBV2
d_gene: TRBD1
CDR3nt: TGTGCCAGCACTGGGGACAGTCTGAGGAAACTGTTTTTT
CDR3aa: CASTGDSLRKLFF

abundance: NA
j_gene: TRBJ1-2
v_gene: TRBV14
d_gene: TRBD1
CDR3nt: TGTGCCAGCAGCCATATCCGATTAGACAGGGTGGGCTATGGCTACACCTTC
CDR3aa: CASSHIRLDRVGYGYTF

abundance: NA
j_gene: TRBJ2-3
v_gene: TRBV5-4
d_gene: TRBD2
CDR3nt: TGTGCCAGCAGCTTGTGGGGAATTTTTAGCGGGGGGGCCCCAGATACGCAGTATTTT
CDR3aa: CASSLWGIFSGGAPDTQYF

abundance: NA
j_gene: TRBJ1-1
v_gene: TRBV5-5
d_gene: NA
CDR3nt: TGTGCCAGCAGCTTACTGGTATCTGAAGCTTTCTTT
CDR3aa: CASSLLVSEAFF

abundance: NA
j_gene: TRBJ2-7
v_gene: TRBV19
d_gene: TRBD1
CDR3nt: TGTGCCAGTAGTATAGGGCCGACAGGGAACCACGAGCAGTACTTC
CDR3aa: CASSIGPTGNHEQYF

abundance: NA
j_gene: TRBJ2-5
v_gene: TRBV30
d_gene: TRBD2
CDR3nt: TGTGCCTGTACTCCAGCGGGACTGAGGGAGACCCAGTACTTC
CDR3aa: CACTPAGLRETQYF

abundance: NA
j_gene: TRBJ1-2
v_gene: TRBV11-2
d_gene: TRBD1
CDR3nt: TGTGCCAGCAGCTTAGGACAGGGAATCTATGGCTACACCTTC
CDR3aa: CASSLGQGIYGYTF

abundance: NA
j_gene: TRBJ1-5
v_gene: TRBV28
d_gene: TRBD1
CDR3nt: TGTGCCAGCTCCCAGACAGGGCGCAATCAGCCCCAGCATTTT
CDR3aa: CASSQTGRNQPQHF

abundance: NA
j_gene: TRBJ1-6
v_gene: TRBV28
d_gene: TRBD1
CDR3nt: TGTGCCAGCAGACGCGGACAGGGCTCCTATAATTCACCCCTCCACTTT
CDR3aa: CASRRGQGSYNSPLHF

abundance: NA
j_gene: TRBJ1-6
v_gene: TRBV3-1/TRBV3-2
d_gene: TRBD1
CDR3nt: TGTGCCAGCAGCGGACGGGACAGGGGGCTTTGGTCACCCCTCCACTTT
CDR3aa: CASSGRDRGLWSPLHF

abundance: NA
j_gene: TRBJ2-1
v_gene: TRBV7-2
d_gene: TRBD2
CDR3nt: TGTGCCAGCAGCTTATCGGGACTAGCCTCCTACAATGAGCAGTTCTTC
CDR3aa: CASSLSGLASYNEQFF

abundance: NA
j_gene: TRBJ1-5
v_gene: TRBV7-9
d_gene: NA
CDR3nt: TGTGCCAGCAGCCGAGGGCTGGGGATGGGGCAGCCCCAGCATTTT
CDR3aa: CASSRGLGMGQPQHF

abundance: NA
j_gene: TRBJ1-4
v_gene: TRBV6-1
d_gene: TRBD1
CDR3nt: TGTGCCAGCAGTGAGTACAGGGGGAATGAAAAACTGTTTTTT
CDR3aa: CASSEYRGNEKLFF

abundance: few
j_gene: TRBJ1-2
v_gene: TRBV5-6
d_gene: NA
CDR3nt: TGTGCCAGCAGCAAAGGACTGGTGTCAGGGGTTTACTATGGCTACACCTTC
CDR3aa: CASSKGLVSGVYYGYTF

abundance: few
j_gene: TRBJ1-1
v_gene: TRBV3-1/TRBV3-2
d_gene: NA
CDR3nt: TGTGCCAGCAGCCAAGAGTGGCCAGGGATTTCTTTCTTT
CDR3aa: CASSQEWPGISFF

abundance: NA
j_gene: TRBJ2-7
v_gene: TRBV4-1
d_gene: TRBD2
CDR3nt: TGCGCCAGCAGCCAAGGCCCTCAACGGGGGACTAGCGGCTACGAGCAGTACTTC
CDR3aa: CASSQGPQRGTSGYEQYF

abundance: NA
j_gene: TRBJ1-4
v_gene: TRBV5-1
d_gene: TRBD1
CDR3nt: TGCGCCAGCAGCTTGCAGGGGGCGGGTGAAAAACTGTTTTTT
CDR3aa: CASSLQGAGEKLFF

abundance: NA
j_gene: TRBJ2-2
v_gene: TRBV5-1
d_gene: NA
CDR3nt: TGCGCCAGCAGCTTGGGACACTCGAACACCGGGGAGCTGTTTTTT
CDR3aa: CASSLGHSNTGELFF

abundance: NA
j_gene: TRBJ2-7
v_gene: TRBV2
d_gene: NA
CDR3nt: TGTGCCAGCAGTGTGTATGGGGAGGACTACGAGCAGTACTTC
CDR3aa: CASSVYGEDYEQYF

abundance: NA
j_gene: TRBJ2-7
v_gene: TRBV10-1
d_gene: TRBD1
CDR3nt: TGCGCCAGTCTATCGAAGGGGGCTGGCTACGAGCAGTACTTC
CDR3aa: CASLSKGAGYEQYF

abundance: NA
j_gene: TRBJ2-2
v_gene: TRBV30
d_gene: NA
CDR3nt: TGTGCCTGGAGTGTACACAGGTTATCCGGGGAGCTGTTTTTT
CDR3aa: CAWSVHRLSGELFF

abundance: NA
j_gene: TRBJ1-3
v_gene: TRBV27
d_gene: NA
CDR3nt: TGTGCCAGCAGTTTATCGGGACATGGAGGAAACACCATATATTTT
CDR3aa: CASSLSGHGGNTIYF

abundance: NA
j_gene: TRBJ1-5
v_gene: TRBV19
d_gene: NA
CDR3nt: TGTGCCAGTAGTACTTCGAGATCAATCGGTAGTCAGCCCCAGCATTTT
CDR3aa: CASSTSRSIGSQPQHF

abundance: NA
j_gene: TRBJ1-4
v_gene: TRBV7-6
d_gene: NA
CDR3nt: TGTGCCAGCAGCCGAGCAACTAATGAAAGACTGTTTTTT
CDR3aa: CASSRATNERLFF

abundance: many
j_gene: TRBJ1-1
v_gene: TRBV25-1
d_gene: TRBD1
CDR3nt: TGTGCCACCCGGGACAGGGGAGTCGAGATGATGACTGAAGCTTTCTTT
CDR3aa: CATRDRGVEMMTEAFF

abundance: NA
j_gene: TRBJ2-3
v_gene: TRBV5-1
d_gene: TRBD1
CDR3nt: TGCGCCAGCAGCCTGGTAGGACAGGGGGCCACAGATACGCAGTATTTT
CDR3aa: CASSLVGQGATDTQYF

abundance: NA
j_gene: TRBJ2-1
v_gene: TRBV24-1
d_gene: NA
CDR3nt: TGTGCCACCAGTGAGTCGGAGGGGAGTCAGCAGTTCTTC
CDR3aa: CATSESEGSQQFF

abundance: NA
j_gene: TRBJ2-1
v_gene: TRBV6-2/TRBV6-3
d_gene: NA
CDR3nt: TGTGCCAGTAGTTCCGCTATGACTGGCAATGAGCAGTTCTTC
CDR3aa: CASSSAMTGNEQFF

abundance: once
j_gene: TRBJ2-2
v_gene: TRBV3-1/TRBV3-2
d_gene: TRBD2
CDR3nt: TGTGCCAGCAGCCCTAGCGGGATCACCGGGGAGCTGTTTTTT
CDR3aa: CASSPSGITGELFF

abundance: NA
j_gene: TRBJ1-2
v_gene: TRBV4-1
d_gene: NA
CDR3nt: TGCGCCAGCAGCCAAGCGGGGGGCGAGCCTAACTATGGCTACACCTTC
CDR3aa: CASSQAGGEPNYGYTF

abundance: NA
j_gene: TRBJ1-6
v_gene: TRBV10-1
d_gene: NA
CDR3nt: TGCGCCAGCAGTGAAGGGAGTTATAATTCACCCCTCCACTTT
CDR3aa: CASSEGSYNSPLHF

abundance: NA
j_gene: TRBJ2-7
v_gene: TRBV10-3
d_gene: TRBD1
CDR3nt: TGTGCCATCAGATCGGGTAAGACAGGGAGTACCTACGAGCAGTACTTC
CDR3aa: CAIRSGKTGSTYEQYF

abundance: NA
j_gene: TRBJ1-2
v_gene: TRBV30
d_gene: TRBD1
CDR3nt: TGTGCCTGGAGCCGGGACAGGGGACAGCGTGGCTACACCTTC
CDR3aa: CAWSRDRGQRGYTF

abundance: NA
j_gene: TRBJ2-5
v_gene: TRBV10-1
d_gene: NA
CDR3nt: TGCGCCAGCAGTGGGGGCAGGCAAGAGACCCAGTACTTC
CDR3aa: CASSGGRQETQYF

abundance: NA
j_gene: TRBJ2-7
v_gene: TRBV3-1/TRBV3-2
d_gene: NA
CDR3nt: TGTGCCAGCAGCCAAGTTGGCAGTAACTCCTACGAGCAGTACTTC
CDR3aa: CASSQVGSNSYEQYF

abundance: NA
j_gene: TRBJ2-1
v_gene: TRBV5-1
d_gene: NA
CDR3nt: TGCGCCAGCAGCTTGGACTCCCCCATGCTTGGTGAGCAGTTCTTC
CDR3aa: CASSLDSPMLGEQFF

abundance: NA
j_gene: TRBJ1-2
v_gene: TRBV7-2
d_gene: NA
CDR3nt: TGTGCCAGCAGGTCCGGGACAAGGGATGGCTACACCTTC
CDR3aa: CASRSGTRDGYTF

abundance: NA
j_gene: TRBJ1-2
v_gene: TRBV5-6
d_gene: NA
CDR3nt: TGTGCCAGCAGTAGGGGTTCCTCACCATTCAACTATGGCTACACCTTC
CDR3aa: CASSRGSSPFNYGYTF

abundance: NA
j_gene: TRBJ2-1
v_gene: TRBV25-1
d_gene: TRBD2
CDR3nt: TGTGCCAGCATGGTAGCGGGAGGGGGCTCCTACAATGAGCAGTTCTTC
CDR3aa: CASMVAGGGSYNEQFF

abundance: NA
j_gene: TRBJ2-1
v_gene: TRBV24-1
d_gene: TRBD1
CDR3nt: TGTGCCACCGGCACAGGGGGCTACAATGAGCAGTTCTTC
CDR3aa: CATGTGGYNEQFF

abundance: NA
j_gene: TRBJ2-5
v_gene: TRBV20-1
d_gene: NA
CDR3nt: TGCAGTGCTAGCCGGACCGGGGGCCAGTACTTC
CDR3aa: CSASRTGGQYF

abundance: once
j_gene: TRBJ2-3
v_gene: TRBV12-3/TRBV12-4
d_gene: NA
CDR3nt: TGTGCCACACATATTATGACAGATACGCAGTATTTT
CDR3aa: CATHIMTDTQYF

abundance: NA
j_gene: TRBJ2-5
v_gene: TRBV9
d_gene: TRBD2
CDR3nt: TGTGCCAGCAGCGTTTCGTTTACTAGCGGGTACCAAGAGACCCAGTACTTC
CDR3aa: CASSVSFTSGYQETQYF

abundance: NA
j_gene: TRBJ1-6
v_gene: TRBV6-4
d_gene: TRBD1
CDR3nt: TGTGCCAGCAGTGACCCTGGACAGGGGCCCGAGGATTCACCCCTCCACTTT
CDR3aa: CASSDPGQGPEDSPLHF

abundance: NA
j_gene: TRBJ1-2
v_gene: TRBV6-5
d_gene: NA
CDR3nt: TGTGCCAGCAGTTGGGACTACGGACGTGGCTACACCTTC
CDR3aa: CASSWDYGRGYTF

abundance: NA
j_gene: TRBJ2-3
v_gene: TRBV9
d_gene: TRBD2
CDR3nt: TGTGCCAGCAGCCCCCGTGGCGGGAGGGGTAGCACAGATACGCAGTATTTT
CDR3aa: CASSPRGGRGSTDTQYF

abundance: NA
j_gene: TRBJ1-5
v_gene: TRBV19
d_gene: NA
CDR3nt: TGTGCCAGTAGGGCCGCCGGTGCGGGCAATCAGCCCCAGCATTTT
CDR3aa: CASRAAGAGNQPQHF

abundance: NA
j_gene: TRBJ2-7
v_gene: TRBV13
d_gene: NA
CDR3nt: TGTGCCAGCAGCTTGGGAGACTCCTACGAGCAGTACTTC
CDR3aa: CASSLGDSYEQYF

abundance: NA
j_gene: TRBJ2-1
v_gene: TRBV6-5
d_gene: TRBD2
CDR3nt: TGTGCCAGCGGGAGGGGACTTTTCAATGAGCAGTTCTTC
CDR3aa: CASGRGLFNEQFF